This T cell receptor beta chain comes out of a study of cytomegalovirus exposure and HLA in healthy donors. This PCR relied on a set of 60 Vbeta primers and 13 Jbeta primers. This table comes from immunoSEQ multiplex PCR, and its TCRdb copy is limited to in-frame clones, with some not included. The data contain approximately 240,000 clones, 82% of them singletons. Germline CDR1 is LNHDA and CDR2 is SQIVND (reference sequence). The CDR3 is 15 amino acids. J lost 7 bases, V lost 6 bases, and 9 bases had no gene match. Sequences were obtained from PBMCs. The chain links TRBV19 to TRBJ2-1; 10 bases agree with TRBD2. The sequence came from a middle-aged woman in good health and CMV-seropositive. The CDR3 reads CASSTPGLAINEQFF. The CDR3 nucleotides read TGTGCCAGTAGCACACCGGGACTAGCGATAAATGAGCAGTTCTTC.